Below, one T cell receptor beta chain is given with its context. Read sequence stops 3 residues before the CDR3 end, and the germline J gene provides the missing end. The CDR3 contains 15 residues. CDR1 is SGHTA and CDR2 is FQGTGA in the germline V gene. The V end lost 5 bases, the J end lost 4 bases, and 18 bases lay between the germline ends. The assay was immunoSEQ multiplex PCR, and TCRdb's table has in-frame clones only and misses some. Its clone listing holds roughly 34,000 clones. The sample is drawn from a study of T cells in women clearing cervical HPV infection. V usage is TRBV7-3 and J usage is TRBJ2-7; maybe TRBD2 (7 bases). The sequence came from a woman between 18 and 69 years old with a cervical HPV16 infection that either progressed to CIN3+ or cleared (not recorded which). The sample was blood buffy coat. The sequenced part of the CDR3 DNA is TGTGCCAGCAGCCGGGGGGCGTCCGGGTATTACGAG. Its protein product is CASSRGASGYYE. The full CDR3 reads CASSRGASGYYEQYF.